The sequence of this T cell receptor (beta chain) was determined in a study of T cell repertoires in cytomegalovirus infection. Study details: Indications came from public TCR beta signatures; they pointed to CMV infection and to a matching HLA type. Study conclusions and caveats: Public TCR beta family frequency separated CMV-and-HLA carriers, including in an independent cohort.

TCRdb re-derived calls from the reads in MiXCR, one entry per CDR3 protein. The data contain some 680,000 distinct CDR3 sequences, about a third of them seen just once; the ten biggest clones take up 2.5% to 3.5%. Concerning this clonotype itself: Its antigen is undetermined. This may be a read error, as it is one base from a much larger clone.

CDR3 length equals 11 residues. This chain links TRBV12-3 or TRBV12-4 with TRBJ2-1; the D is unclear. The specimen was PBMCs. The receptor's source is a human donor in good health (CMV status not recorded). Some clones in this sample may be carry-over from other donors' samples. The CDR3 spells CASSRYNEQVF. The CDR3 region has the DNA TGTGCCAGCAGTAGGTACAATGAGCAGGTCTTC.